Presented here are 27 T cell receptor beta chains from one specimen sequenced in a study of T cell changes during pregnancy in multiple sclerosis. Measured with immunoSEQ multiplex PCR; TCRdb has only the in-frame clones, and not every one. The data contain 45,000 to 55,000 clones, approximately 88% of them singletons. Sequencing used CD4+ T cells from peripheral blood mononuclear cells, obtained in the second trimester of pregnancy. All receptors derive from a female donor with multiple sclerosis, enrolled in a pregnancy study.

The V call is TRBV25-1, the J call TRBJ2-7; D perhaps matches TRBD2 (5 bases). This CDR3 comprises 17 residues. The ends were cut back, 5 bases at V and 2 bases at J, with 22 bases in the middle. Germline CDR1 is MGHDK and CDR2 is SYGVNS. CDR3 in DNA: TGTGCCAGCAGTCCGGCGGGTGGCGGTTTGTCGCCCTACGAGCAGTACTTC. Protein sequence: CASSPAGGGLSPYEQYF.

The chain links TRBV19 to TRBJ2-1; 7 bases match TRBD1. The length of the CDR3 is 16 residues. After removal of 1 base from V and 5 bases from J, the junction contained 8 bases not matched to a gene. Germline-derived CDR1 and CDR2 are LNHDA and SQIVND (reference sequence). The CDR3 loop is CASSIGGRGFHNEQFF. CDR3 nucleotides: TGTGCCAGTAGTATAGGAGGCAGGGGGTTCCACAATGAGCAGTTCTTC.

J is TRBJ2-6 and V is TRBV11-2, with 9 nucleotides matching TRBD1. The CDR3 sequence is 16 residues long. Trimming cost V 6 bases and J 0 bases; bases outside gene matches: 3. The germline CDR1 and CDR2 sequences are SGHAT and FQNNGV. CDR3 residues: CASSLTGGSGANVLTF. CDR3 sequence (DNA): TGTGCCAGCAGTCTGACAGGGGGCTCTGGGGCCAACGTCCTGACTTTC.

The chain links TRBV6-5 to TRBJ1-1, with 9 bases aligning to TRBD1. The CDR3 length is 13 residues. V gave up 0 bases and J gave up 10 bases; unmatched junction bases: 3. Per the germline V gene, CDR1 is MNHEY and CDR2 is SVGAGI. The CDR3 sequence is CASSYSGQGSAFF. DNA of the CDR3: TGTGCCAGCAGTTACTCGGGACAGGGCTCAGCTTTCTTT.

V is TRBV5-4 and J is TRBJ2-7; 13 bases map to TRBD2. The V and J ends lost 2 bases and 9 bases, in that order; junction bases with no gene match: 11. The CDR3 spans 16 residues. Germline CDR1 reads SGHNT; CDR2 reads YYREEE (reference sequence). Written as DNA, the CDR3 is TGTGCCAGCAGCTTTCGACTAGCGGGAGGCCCGGGAGGGCAGTACTTC. This translates into CASSFRLAGGPGGQYF.

In DNA, the CDR3 is TGTGCCAGCACCCCTCTGGGGCAGGGGGCTGAAAAACTGTTTTTT. Protein: CASTPLGQGAEKLFF. The J gene is TRBJ1-4, the V gene TRBV7-2; TRBD1 aligns across 8 bases. Germline V CDR1 and CDR2: SGHTA, FQGNSA. The ends lost 7 bases at V and 7 bases at J; junction bases unmatched: 11. The CDR3 length is 15 residues.

This clone has just a few counts. The rearrangement links TRBV29-1 to TRBJ1-2; weak D call: TRBD1 (5 bases). Looked up from germline, CDR1 is SQVTM and CDR2 is ANQGSEA. V lost 0 bases to trimming and J lost 3 bases, with 14 bases between them. This CDR3 comprises 15 residues. The CDR3 is CSVEDGAGWDYGYTF. The CDR3 DNA is TGCAGCGTTGAAGATGGGGCAGGGTGGGACTATGGCTACACCTTC.

V and J are TRBV5-6 and TRBJ1-2; 12 bases are shared with TRBD1. Per germline, CDR1 SGHDT and CDR2 YYEEEE. CDR3 length equals 15 residues. V was clipped by 4 bases and J by 4 bases; unmatched bases: 5. CDR3 residues: CASSRDRGLGYGYTF. CDR3 coding DNA: TGTGCCAGCAGCCGGGACAGGGGGCTCGGCTATGGCTACACCTTC. The whole variable domain, filled in from reference TRBV5-6 and TRBJ1-2, reads DAGVTQSPTHLIKTRGQQVTLRCSPKSGHDTVSWYQQALGQGPQFIFQYYEEEERQRGNFPDRFSGHQFPNYSSELNVNALLLGDSALYLCASSRDRGLGYGYTFGSGTRLTVV.

This chain links TRBV19 with TRBJ2-7; TRBD1 matches at 8 bases. CDR1 LNHDA and CDR2 SQIVND come from the germline V gene (reference sequence). The J segment lost 5 bases and the V segment lost 5 bases, leaving 5 bases of the junction unmatched. The CDR3 runs to 13 residues. The CDR3 region has the DNA TGTGCCAGTAGTCCCGGACAGGGTGACGAGCAGTACTTC. Encoded protein: CASSPGQGDEQYF. Together with reference TRBV19 and TRBJ2-7, the CDR3 gives the full variable domain: DGGITQSPKYLFRKEGQNVTLSCEQNLNHDAMYWYRQDPGQGLRLIYYSQIVNDFQKGDIAEGYSVSREKKESFPLTVTSAQKNPTAFYLCASSPGQGDEQYFGPGTRLTVT.

This chain's CDR3 is CASSKQGHEQFF. Here the CDR3 DNA reads TGTGCCAGCAGCAAACAGGGACATGAGCAGTTCTTC. J is TRBJ2-1 and V is TRBV7-9; possible D gene TRBD1, 6 bases. Germline values: CDR1 SEHNR, CDR2 FQNEAQ (reference sequence). Trimming pared 5 bases from V and 8 bases from J, leaving 10 bases between. This CDR3 is 12 amino acids long.

The chain links TRBV11-1 to TRBJ1-2; D might be TRBD1 (5 bases). V shed 8 bases and J shed 5 bases, with 21 bases lying between them. The germline CDR1 and CDR2 sequences are SGHAT and FQDESV (reference sequence). This CDR3 is 15 amino acids long. CDR3 region: CASQENLAPGYGYTF. CDR3 sequence (DNA): TGTGCCAGCCAAGAAAATTTGGCCCCAGGGTATGGCTACACCTTC.

The chain is built from TRBV28 and TRBJ1-5; tentatively, D is TRBD1 (6 bases). This CDR3 comprises 13 residues. Germline V gene sequence: CDR1 MDHEN, CDR2 SYDVKM. V gave up 8 bases and J gave up 0 bases, with 8 bases separating them. CDR3 coding DNA: TGTGCCAGCCGGGGGGCTAGCAATCAGCCCCAGCATTTT. This codes for CASRGASNQPQHF.

The V gene is TRBV6-1, the J gene TRBJ2-7, with 7 bases lining up with TRBD1. Trimming removed 5 bases from V and 5 bases from J; junction bases left unmatched: 6. Germline V CDR1 and CDR2: MNHNS, SASEGT. The CDR3 covers 13 residues. CDR3 region: CASSQTGRNEQYF. CDR3 nucleotides: TGTGCCAGCAGTCAGACAGGGAGAAACGAGCAGTACTTC.

V and J are TRBV7-9 and TRBJ2-7; D gene unclear. V shed 3 bases and J shed 0 bases, with 12 bases lying between them. The V gene's germline CDR1 is SEHNR and CDR2 FQNEAQ (reference sequence). This CDR3 is 15 amino acids long. CDR3 nucleotide sequence: TGTGCCAGCAGCTTTCGTGGGCAGGCCTCCTACGAGCAGTACTTC. Translation gives CASSFRGQASYEQYF.

Details on this clone: This sample also contains other DNA sequences that code for the same CDR3. The CDR3 loop reads CASSEYSNQPQHF. In DNA, the CDR3 is TGTGCCAGCAGTGAGTATAGCAATCAGCCCCAGCATTTT. This rearrangement joins TRBV6-1 to TRBJ1-5; no firm D call. V gave up 3 bases and J gave up 0 bases, with 3 bases separating them. Germline CDR1 MNHNS, CDR2 SASEGT. The CDR3 contains 13 residues.

This chain links TRBV5-1 with TRBJ2-2, with a tentative D call TRBD2 (5 bases). The CDR3 has 14 residues. V gave up 0 bases and J gave up 6 bases, with 9 bases separating them. CDR1 is SGHRS, CDR2 YFSETQ, per germline. The CDR3 DNA is TGCGCCAGCAGCTTGGCCGGGGTGCCCGGGGAGCTGTTTTTT. Its protein product is CASSLAGVPGELFF.

The chain links TRBV19 to TRBJ2-1; D not certain. The V and J ends lost 4 bases and 3 bases respectively, with 7 bases between them. The CDR3 is 13 amino acids. CDR1 is LNHDA, CDR2 SQIVND, per germline (reference sequence). The CDR3 DNA sequence: TGTGCCAGTAGTACCAGATTCTACAATGAGCAGTTCTTC. Translation: CASSTRFYNEQFF.

The chain carries TRBV7-2 and TRBJ2-7, with 7 bases identical to TRBD2. Germline V gene data show CDR1 as SGHTA and CDR2 as FQGNSA. The CDR3 is 16 amino acids. J gave up 6 bases and V 3 bases, and 14 bases lay outside the gene matches. CDR3 residues: CASSLGPRGFIGEQYF. The CDR3 coding sequence is TGTGCCAGCAGCTTGGGGCCGCGGGGGTTTATCGGCGAGCAGTACTTC.

V usage is TRBV7-2 and J usage is TRBJ2-7; TRBD2 agrees at 7 bases. V lost 1 base to trimming and J lost 0 bases; unmatched junction nucleotides: 6. Germline CDR1 reads SGHTA; CDR2 reads FQGNSA. CDR3 size: 16 residues. The DNA for the CDR3 is TGTGCCAGCAGCTTAGTTCCAGCGGGATACTCCTACGAGCAGTACTTC. This sequence encodes CASSLVPAGYSYEQYF.

This sequence joins TRBV5-1 and TRBJ1-4, with 7 bases identical to TRBD1. The CDR3 consists of 12 residues. CDR1 SGHRS and CDR2 YFSETQ come from the germline V gene. Trimming at V came to 8 bases and at J to 5 bases, leaving 3 bases not matched to a gene. CDR3 in amino acids: CASRQGNEKLFF. The DNA for the CDR3 is TGCGCCAGTCGACAGGGAAATGAAAAACTGTTTTTT.

V is TRBV5-5 and J is TRBJ2-7, with TRBD1 identical over 8 bases. Germline-derived CDR1 and CDR2 are SGHKS and YYEKEE (reference sequence). Losses at the gene ends were 0 bases for V and 0 bases for J; bases not matched to a gene: 5. The CDR3 covers 16 residues. The CDR3 loop reads CASSLGTGRVSYEQYF. In DNA form, the CDR3 reads TGTGCCAGCAGCTTGGGGACAGGGAGAGTCTCCTACGAGCAGTACTTC.

The gene calls are TRBV4-2 and TRBJ1-1, with 7 nucleotides matching TRBD1. Per germline, CDR1 LGHNA and CDR2 YNFKEQ. The V segment lost 1 base and the J segment 4 bases; nucleotides outside the gene matches: 12. The CDR3 totals 17 residues. This CDR3 reads CASSQGVLQGLRTEAFF. In DNA, the CDR3 is TGTGCCAGCAGCCAAGGGGTCCTACAGGGGCTGCGCACTGAAGCTTTCTTT.

The CDR3 sequence is CAINPGQGDYEQYF. The DNA of the CDR3 is TGTGCCATCAATCCGGGACAGGGGGACTACGAGCAGTACTTC. The rearrangement links TRBV10-3 to TRBJ2-7, with 11 bases identical to TRBD1. This CDR3 contains 14 residues. The germline CDR1 and CDR2 sequences are ENHRY and SYGVKD. With V trimmed by 7 bases and J by 3 bases, 5 bases remained unmatched.

The genes are TRBV28 and TRBJ2-3; TRBD2 agrees at 9 bases. Germline trimming cut 10 bases from V and 5 bases from J; bases unmatched to any gene: 10. CDR3 length: 14 amino acids. Germline lookup yields CDR1 MDHEN and CDR2 SYDVKM. CDR3 in amino acids: CATLERREGDTQYF. CDR3 DNA sequence: TGTGCCACCCTGGAAAGGCGGGAGGGAGATACGCAGTATTTT.

This clone appeared once. This chain links TRBV10-3 with TRBJ2-7, with TRBD1 matching 10 bases. The junction had 12 bases not matched to a gene; V was cut back by 1 base and J by 6 bases. Germline V gene data show CDR1 as ENHRY and CDR2 as SYGVKD. The CDR3 runs 17 residues. The CDR3 nucleotides are TGTGCCATCAGTGAGTTCCAAAGACAGGGGGCGCAGGGCGAGCAGTACTTC. It yields the protein CAISEFQRQGAQGEQYF.

V gene TRBV10-3 combines with J gene TRBJ1-1; 7 nucleotides agree with TRBD1. Trimming took 6 bases from V and 2 from J; bases not matched to a gene: 9. The CDR3 contains 15 residues. The germline gives CDR1 ENHRY, CDR2 SYGVKD. CDR3 nucleotide sequence: TGTGCCATCAGGCCCGAATACAGGGGCAACACTGAAGCTTTCTTT. Translated: CAIRPEYRGNTEAFF.

The V call is TRBV4-1, the J call TRBJ2-7; D perhaps matches TRBD1 (6 bases). Per the germline V gene, CDR1 is MGHRA and CDR2 is YSYEKL. The CDR3 covers 16 residues. V lost 0 bases and J 0 bases, leaving 12 bases between the germline ends. CDR3 sequence (DNA): TGCGCCAGCAGCCAAGAAACAGGGTTCAACTCCTACGAGCAGTACTTC. Its translation is CASSQETGFNSYEQYF.